This is a list of T cell receptor beta chains from one sample in a study of T cells in Graves' hyperthyroidism and ophthalmopathy. TCRdb recomputed calls from the multiplex PCR reads with MiXCR, one row per CDR3 protein. The sample consists of almost 250,000 distinct CDR3 sequences, around 26% of them appearing once. The specimen sequenced was blood. These receptors came from a woman aged 40-49 years with Graves' ophthalmopathy. The CDR3 runs from the conserved cysteine through the conserved F or W. A D gene is named only where the DNA matches it firmly. Rows give clone size only sometimes, using once, few, many, or a class for an expanded clone.

V gene	J gene	D gene	clone size	CDR3 DNA	CDR3 protein
TRBV28	TRBJ1-1	TRBD1	.	TGTGCCAGCGGGACCGGGACAGTAACTTTGAACACTGAAGCTTTCTTT	CASGTGTVTLNTEAFF
TRBV11-2	TRBJ1-2	.	.	TGTGCCAGCAGTCATAGGAACTATGGCTACACCTTC	CASSHRNYGYTF
TRBV6-5	TRBJ1-1	.	.	TGTGCCAGCAATTATGCAGGGGATGACACTGAAGCTTTCTTT	CASNYAGDDTEAFF
TRBV20-1	TRBJ2-7	TRBD2	few	TGCAGTGCTAGACCTCCGGGACTAGCGGGAGGAACCTACGAGCAGTACTTC	CSARPPGLAGGTYEQYF
TRBV4-1	TRBJ1-2	.	.	TGCGCCACTTCGAGGGCGGGCACGAACTATGGCTACATCTTC	CATSRAGTNYGYIF
TRBV6-5	TRBJ1-1	.	many	TGTGCCAGCACTATAGGGGGGGGCTGGACTGAAGCTTTCTTT	CASTIGGGWTEAFF
TRBV6-5	TRBJ2-4	TRBD1	many	TGTGCCAGCAGTACAGGGGTAACACTAGCCAAAAACATTCAGTACTTC	CASSTGVTLAKNIQYF
TRBV9	TRBJ2-7	TRBD2	many	TGTGCCAGCAGCCCGACCGGGACTAGCGGCCTTAGCTCCTACGAGCAGTACTTC	CASSPTGTSGLSSYEQYF
TRBV7-3	TRBJ2-5	TRBD2	many	TGTGCCAGCAGCTTATTCGGCGGGAGGGGAGAGACCCAGTACTTC	CASSLFGGRGETQYF
TRBV5-1	TRBJ2-2	.	.	TGCGCCAGCAGCGGTACTTGGCCCAACACCGGGGAGCTGTTTTTT	CASSGTWPNTGELFF